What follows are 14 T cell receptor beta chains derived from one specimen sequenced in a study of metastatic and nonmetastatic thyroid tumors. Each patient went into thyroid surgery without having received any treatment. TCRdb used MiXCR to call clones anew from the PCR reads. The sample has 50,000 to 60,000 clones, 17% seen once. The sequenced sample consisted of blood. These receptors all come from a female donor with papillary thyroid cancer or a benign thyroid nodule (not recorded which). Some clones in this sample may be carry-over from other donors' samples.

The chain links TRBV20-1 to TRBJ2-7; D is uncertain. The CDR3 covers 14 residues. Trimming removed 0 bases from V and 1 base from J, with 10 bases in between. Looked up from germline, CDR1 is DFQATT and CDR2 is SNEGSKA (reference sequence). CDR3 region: CSARDQVRSYEQYF. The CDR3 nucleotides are TGCAGTGCTAGAGATCAAGTACGGTCCTACGAGCAGTACTTC.

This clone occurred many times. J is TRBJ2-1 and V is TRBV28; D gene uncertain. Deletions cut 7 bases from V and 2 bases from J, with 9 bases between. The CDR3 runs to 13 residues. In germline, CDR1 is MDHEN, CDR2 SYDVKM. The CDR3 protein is CASTFNPYNEQFF. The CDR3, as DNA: TGTGCCAGCACCTTCAATCCCTACAATGAGCAGTTCTTC.

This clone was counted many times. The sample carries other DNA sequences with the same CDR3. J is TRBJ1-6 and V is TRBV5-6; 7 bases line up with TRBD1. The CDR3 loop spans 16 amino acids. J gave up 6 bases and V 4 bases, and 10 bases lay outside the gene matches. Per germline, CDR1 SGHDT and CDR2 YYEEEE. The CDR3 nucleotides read TGTGCCAGCAGCCGCTTTACAGGGGTCTCTAATTCACCCCTCCACTTT. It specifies CASSRFTGVSNSPLHF.

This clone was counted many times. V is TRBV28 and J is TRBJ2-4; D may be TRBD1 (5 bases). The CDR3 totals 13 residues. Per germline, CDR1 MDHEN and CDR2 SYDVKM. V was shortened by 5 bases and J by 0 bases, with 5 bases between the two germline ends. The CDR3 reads CASSGAAKNIQYF. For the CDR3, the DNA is TGTGCCAGCAGTGGGGCAGCCAAAAACATTCAGTACTTC. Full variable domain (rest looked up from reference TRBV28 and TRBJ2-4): DVKVTQSSRYLVKRTGEKVFLECVQDMDHENMFWYRQDPGLGLRLIYFSYDVKMKEKGDIPEGYSVSREKKERFSLILESASTNQTSMYLCASSGAAKNIQYFGAGTRLSVL.

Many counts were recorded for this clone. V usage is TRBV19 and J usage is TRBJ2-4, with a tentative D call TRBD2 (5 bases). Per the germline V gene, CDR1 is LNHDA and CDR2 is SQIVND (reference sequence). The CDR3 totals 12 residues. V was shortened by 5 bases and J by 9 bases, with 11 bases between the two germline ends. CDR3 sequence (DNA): TGTGCCAGTAGTTCCCGGGCGGGCATTCAGTACTTC. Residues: CASSSRAGIQYF. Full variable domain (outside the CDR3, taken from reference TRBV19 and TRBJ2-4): DGGITQSPKYLFRKEGQNVTLSCEQNLNHDAMYWYRQDPGQGLRLIYYSQIVNDFQKGDIAEGYSVSREKKESFPLTVTSAQKNPTAFYLCASSSRAGIQYFGAGTRLSVL.

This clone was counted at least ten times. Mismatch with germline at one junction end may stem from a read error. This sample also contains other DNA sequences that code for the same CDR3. This CDR3 reads CASGGVDSLRNTEAFF. The CDR3 DNA sequence: TGCGCCAGTGGGGGGGTGGACAGCCTGCGGAACACTGAGGCTTTCTTT. The chain recombines TRBV10-1 with TRBJ1-1; D possibly corresponds to TRBD1 (6 bases). The V gene's germline CDR1 is WNHNN and CDR2 SYGVQD (reference sequence). The CDR3 loop spans 16 amino acids.

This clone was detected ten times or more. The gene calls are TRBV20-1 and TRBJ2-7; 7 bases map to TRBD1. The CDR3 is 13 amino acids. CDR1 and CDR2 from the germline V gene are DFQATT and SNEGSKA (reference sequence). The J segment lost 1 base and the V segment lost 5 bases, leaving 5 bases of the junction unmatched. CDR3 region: CSAQGVASYEQYF. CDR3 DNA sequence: TGCAGTGCTCAGGGGGTCGCATCCTACGAGCAGTACTTC.

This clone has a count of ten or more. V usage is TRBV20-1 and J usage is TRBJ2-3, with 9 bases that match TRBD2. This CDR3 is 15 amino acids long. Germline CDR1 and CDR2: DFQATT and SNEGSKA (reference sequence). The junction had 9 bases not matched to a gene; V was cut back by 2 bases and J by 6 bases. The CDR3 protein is CSARSRGTSRDTQYF. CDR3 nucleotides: TGCAGTGCTAGAAGTCGGGGGACTAGCCGTGATACGCAGTATTTT.

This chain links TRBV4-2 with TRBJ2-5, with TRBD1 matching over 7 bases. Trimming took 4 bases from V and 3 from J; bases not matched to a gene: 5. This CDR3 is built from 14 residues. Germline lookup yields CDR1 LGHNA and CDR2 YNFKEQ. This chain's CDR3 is CASSLRQGEETQYF. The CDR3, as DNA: TGTGCCAGCAGCCTAAGACAGGGAGAAGAGACCCAGTACTTC.

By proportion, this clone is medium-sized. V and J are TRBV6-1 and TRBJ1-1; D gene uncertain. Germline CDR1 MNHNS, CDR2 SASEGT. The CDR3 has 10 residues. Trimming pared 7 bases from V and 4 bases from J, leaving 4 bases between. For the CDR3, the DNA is TGTGCCAGCACTGCCACTGAAGCTTTCTTT. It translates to CASTATEAFF.

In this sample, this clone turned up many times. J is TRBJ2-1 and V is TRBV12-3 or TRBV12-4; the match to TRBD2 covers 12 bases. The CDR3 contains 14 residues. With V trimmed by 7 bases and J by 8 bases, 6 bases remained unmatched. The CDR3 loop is CASTRTSGTDEQFF. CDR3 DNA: TGTGCCAGCACCCGGACTAGCGGGACGGATGAGCAGTTCTTC.

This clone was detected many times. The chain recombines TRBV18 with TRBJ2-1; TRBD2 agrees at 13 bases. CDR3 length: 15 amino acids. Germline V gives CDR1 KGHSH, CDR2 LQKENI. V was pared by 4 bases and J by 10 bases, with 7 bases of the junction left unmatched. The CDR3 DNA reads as TGTGCCAGCTCACGGAGGACTAGCGGGAGTAGCGAGCAGTTCTTC. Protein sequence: CASSRRTSGSSEQFF.

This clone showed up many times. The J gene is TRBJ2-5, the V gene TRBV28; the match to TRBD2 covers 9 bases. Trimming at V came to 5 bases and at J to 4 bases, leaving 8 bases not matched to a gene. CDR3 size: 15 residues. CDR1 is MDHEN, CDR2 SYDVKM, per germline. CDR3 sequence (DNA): TGTGCCAGCAGTCCAGCGGGAGGAAGGGGAGAGACCCAGTACTTC. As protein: CASSPAGGRGETQYF.

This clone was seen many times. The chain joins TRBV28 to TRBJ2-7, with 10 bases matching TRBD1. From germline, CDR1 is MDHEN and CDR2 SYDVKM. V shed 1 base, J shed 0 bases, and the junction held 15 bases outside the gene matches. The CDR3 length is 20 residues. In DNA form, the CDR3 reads TGTGCCAGCAGTTTATTCGGCTGGAGACAGGGGGCGGATGGCTCCTACGAGCAGTACTTC. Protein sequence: CASSLFGWRQGADGSYEQYF.